This TCR beta chain was sequenced in a study of T cell responses to AZD1222 COVID-19 vaccine. Notes on the study in general: Among AZD1222 vaccinees, only five to seven were seropositive at baseline.

This CDR3 is built from 13 residues. Germline V lookup: CDR1 SGHRS, CDR2 YFSETQ. Between the trimmed V and J ends, which lost 0 bases and 10 bases, there was a span of 8 bases. TCRdb's copy holds only in-frame clones and misses some; the assay was immunoSEQ multiplex PCR. The table lists over 85,000 clones, around 91% of them singletons. Comments on this clone: The antigen remains undetermined.

The chain combines TRBV5-1 with TRBJ1-6; D is uncertain. The clonotype was recovered from an adult in good health. The starting material was peripheral blood, obtained on day 0 of AZD1222 vaccination. In DNA, the CDR3 is TGCGCCAGCAGCTTGGATGAGGGATCACCCCTCCACTTT. Translating it yields CASSLDEGSPLHF. The complete variable domain, with remaining parts taken from reference TRBV5-1 and TRBJ1-6, reads KAGVTQTPRYLIKTRGQQVTLSCSPISGHRSVSWYQQTPGQGLQFLFEYFSETQRNKGNFPGRFSGRQFSNSRSEMNVSTLELGDSALYLCASSLDEGSPLHFGNGTRLTVT.